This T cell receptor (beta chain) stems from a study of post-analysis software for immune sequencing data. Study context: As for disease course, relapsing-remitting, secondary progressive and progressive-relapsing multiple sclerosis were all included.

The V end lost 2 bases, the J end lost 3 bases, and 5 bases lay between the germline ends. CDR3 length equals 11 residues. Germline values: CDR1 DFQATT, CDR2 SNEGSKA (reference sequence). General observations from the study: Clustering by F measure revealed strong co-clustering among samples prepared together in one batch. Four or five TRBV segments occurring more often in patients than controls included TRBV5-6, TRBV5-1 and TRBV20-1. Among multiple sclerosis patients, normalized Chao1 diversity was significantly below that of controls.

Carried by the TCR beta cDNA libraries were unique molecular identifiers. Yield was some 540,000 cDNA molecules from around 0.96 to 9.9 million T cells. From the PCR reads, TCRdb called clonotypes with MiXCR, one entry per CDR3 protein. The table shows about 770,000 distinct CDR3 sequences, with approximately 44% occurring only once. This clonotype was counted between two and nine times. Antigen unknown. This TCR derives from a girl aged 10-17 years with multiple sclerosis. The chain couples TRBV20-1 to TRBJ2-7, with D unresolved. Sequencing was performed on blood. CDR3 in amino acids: CSARLLYEQYF. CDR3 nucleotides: TGCAGTGCTAGATTACTCTACGAGCAGTACTTC.